This entry lists 3 T cell receptor beta chains sequenced from one sample in a study of T cell repertoires in cytomegalovirus infection. TCRdb re-analysed the reads in MiXCR, keeping a single row per CDR3 protein. In the table there are just under 500,000 distinct CDR3 sequences, around a third of which are singletons. These receptors' targets are unknown. The sequenced sample was cultured PBMCs, obtained from culture after CMV antigen stimulation. These TCRs come from a human donor in good health (CMV status not recorded). Some clones in this sample may be carry-over from other donors' samples.

This chain connects TRBV13 to TRBJ1-1; 10 bases fit TRBD1. V gave up 0 bases and J gave up 5 bases; unmatched junction bases: 6. Germline lookup yields CDR1 PRHDT and CDR2 FYEKMQ (reference sequence). The CDR3 runs 16 residues. This chain's CDR3 is CASSLGFGTGETEAFF. In DNA form, the CDR3 reads TGTGCCAGCAGCTTAGGTTTCGGGACAGGGGAAACTGAAGCTTTCTTT.

This clonotype was counted a few times. The chain links TRBV24-1 to TRBJ1-1, with 7 bases matching TRBD1. The CDR3 is 13 amino acids. The germline gives CDR1 KGHDR, CDR2 SFDVKD. Trimming cost V 6 bases and J 1 base; bases outside gene matches: 1. Here the CDR3 reads CATSRDRNTEAFF. The DNA for the CDR3 is TGTGCCACCAGTCGGGACAGGAACACTGAAGCTTTCTTT.

This clonotype appeared a few times. The gene calls are TRBV19 and TRBJ1-5; D uncertain. V gave up 2 bases and J gave up 7 bases, with 12 bases separating them. Germline assignment: CDR1 LNHDA and CDR2 SQIVND (reference sequence). The CDR3 is made up of 14 amino acids. The CDR3 region is CASSITAVGQPQHF. Written as DNA, the CDR3 is TGTGCCAGTAGTATAACGGCGGTGGGACAGCCCCAGCATTTT.